These T cell receptor beta chains were read from a single sample in a study of early T cells in non-severe SARS-CoV-2 infection. TCRdb reanalysed the 5' RACE reads using MiXCR and keeps one entry per CDR3 protein. There are about 66,000 distinct CDR3 sequences in the sample; around 9% occur only once, and about 3.5% lies in the top ten. The sequencing input was whole blood. The receptors here all came from an adult who was a healthcare worker with PCR-confirmed SARS-CoV-2 infection or an uninfected control (not recorded which). Both conserved end residues are part of each CDR3. A D gene is named only where the DNA matches it firmly. Size is stated for part of the rows, as once, few or many counts, or as a class when the clone is expanded.

CASSPKLMDSTYEQYF,TGTGCCAGCTCACCCAAATTAATGGACAGCACCTACGAGCAGTACTTC,.,TRBJ2-7,TRBV18,few
CASGSDRFGTF,TGTGCCAGCGGAAGTGACAGGTTCGGCACCTTC,.,TRBJ1-2,TRBV3-1,few
CASSPWHKNTGELFF,TGTGCCAGCTCACCGTGGCACAAGAACACCGGGGAGCTGTTTTTT,.,TRBJ2-2,TRBV18,.
CSAIILAGVGADTQYF,TGCAGTGCTATAATACTAGCGGGAGTTGGTGCAGATACGCAGTATTTT,TRBD2,TRBJ2-3,TRBV20-1,.
CATSAWTGEADTQYF,TGTGCCACCAGTGCCTGGACAGGGGAGGCAGATACGCAGTATTTT,TRBD1,TRBJ2-3,TRBV24-1,.
CSARRTSGYSYEQYF,TGCAGTGCTCGCCGAACTAGCGGGTACTCCTACGAGCAGTACTTC,TRBD2,TRBJ2-7,TRBV20-1,.
CSARAPSTDTQYF,TGCAGTGCTCGAGCCCCATCCACAGATACGCAGTATTTT,.,TRBJ2-3,TRBV20-1,few
CASSSGTSAFWETQYF,TGTGCCAGCAGCTCGGGGACTAGCGCGTTCTGGGAGACCCAGTACTTC,TRBD2,TRBJ2-5,TRBV7-6,few
CASSSQGGTPGDTQYF,TGCGCCAGCAGCTCCCAAGGGGGAACCCCGGGGGATACGCAGTATTTT,.,TRBJ2-3,TRBV5-1,.
CASSSIRGQGTDTQYF,TGTGCCAGCAGCTCCATTCGGGGACAGGGTACAGATACGCAGTATTTT,TRBD1,TRBJ2-3,TRBV28,.
CASRRLAGVTPYNEQFF,TGTGCCAGCAGGAGACTAGCGGGAGTCACCCCCTACAATGAGCAGTTCTTC,TRBD2,TRBJ2-1,TRBV6-5,many
CASSLTGWSYEQYF,TGTGCCAGCAGCTTGACAGGGTGGTCCTACGAGCAGTACTTC,TRBD1,TRBJ2-7,TRBV7-2,few
CASSLGVNSPLHF,TGTGCCAGCAGCTTAGGTGTCAATTCACCCCTCCACTTT,.,TRBJ1-6,TRBV7-3,.
CASSQEYSSGQGTNGELFF,TGCGCCAGCAGCCAAGAATACTCCTCGGGACAGGGTACTAACGGGGAGCTGTTTTTT,TRBD1,TRBJ2-2,TRBV4-1,many
CASSLSSGTYNEQFF,TGTGCCAGCAGCTTGAGCAGCGGGACCTACAATGAGCAGTTCTTC,TRBD2,TRBJ2-1,TRBV5-8,.
CASSPSGEKLFF,TGTGCCAGCAGTCCCAGCGGTGAAAAACTGTTTTTT,.,TRBJ1-4,TRBV6-1,.
CAISESKAQDNEQFF,TGTGCCATCAGTGAGTCTAAGGCCCAGGACAATGAGCAGTTCTTC,.,TRBJ2-1,TRBV10-3,.
CASSVGSGTSGTHEQFF,TGTGCCAGCAGCGTAGGAAGCGGCACTAGCGGGACCCATGAGCAGTTCTTC,TRBD2,TRBJ2-1,TRBV7-9,few
CASSDPTGAGNEQFF,TGTGCCAGCAGTGACCCGACCGGGGCCGGCAATGAGCAGTTCTTC,.,TRBJ2-1,TRBV6-1,.
CASNLGGHSTDTQYF,TGTGCCAGCAATTTAGGCGGCCATAGCACAGATACGCAGTATTTT,.,TRBJ2-3,TRBV11-2,few
CASSPQRTTNTQYF,TGTGCCAGCTCACCACAGCGGACCACAAATACGCAGTATTTT,.,TRBJ2-3,TRBV18,.
CASSNPGQGYNEQFF,TGTGCCAGCAGCAATCCTGGACAGGGGTACAATGAGCAGTTCTTC,TRBD1,TRBJ2-1,TRBV7-8,.
CAIHRERIYNEQFF,TGTGCCATCCACCGGGAGCGAATCTACAATGAGCAGTTCTTC,.,TRBJ2-1,TRBV12-3/TRBV12-4,many
CASRTDRQLYNEQFF,TGTGCCAGCAGAACGGACAGGCAACTTTACAATGAGCAGTTCTTC,TRBD1,TRBJ2-1,TRBV7-9,few
CAITARVSSTDTQYF,TGTGCCATCACGGCGCGGGTCTCTAGCACAGATACGCAGTATTTT,.,TRBJ2-3,TRBV10-3,few
CASSLEGQGGEQYF,TGTGCCAGCAGCTTGGAGGGACAGGGAGGTGAGCAGTACTTC,TRBD1,TRBJ2-7,TRBV5-4,few
CASISAAGSETQYF,TGTGCCAGCATATCCGCCGCGGGGTCAGAGACCCAGTACTTC,.,TRBJ2-5,TRBV28,few
CASSHTRGDYGYTF,TGTGCCAGCAGCCACACGAGGGGAGACTATGGCTACACCTTC,.,TRBJ1-2,TRBV4-2,few
CASSPRPGGDYGYTF,TGTGCCAGCAGCCCCCGCCCGGGGGGCGACTATGGCTACACCTTC,.,TRBJ1-2,TRBV11-2,.
CSAHRGSPDTQYF,TGCAGTGCCCACAGGGGATCACCAGATACGCAGTATTTT,TRBD1,TRBJ2-3,TRBV20-1,few
CASSLDRGVYNEQFF,TGTGCCAGCAGTCTCGACAGGGGGGTTTACAATGAGCAGTTCTTC,TRBD1,TRBJ2-1,TRBV6-1,.
CASSPGTFSYEQYF,TGTGCCAGCAGCCCAGGGACTTTCTCCTACGAGCAGTACTTC,.,TRBJ2-7,TRBV9,few
CASKGASSGANVLTF,TGTGCCAGCAAGGGTGCCTCCTCTGGGGCCAACGTCCTGACTTTC,.,TRBJ2-6,TRBV28,many
CASSLEQGAHTEAFF,TGTGCCAGCAGCCTAGAACAGGGAGCGCACACTGAAGCTTTCTTT,.,TRBJ1-1,TRBV11-1,few
CSALLAGGGTQYF,TGCAGTGCTCTATTAGCGGGAGGGGGGACCCAGTACTTC,TRBD2,TRBJ2-5,TRBV20-1,.
CSARESGYEQYF,TGCAGTGCTAGAGAATCCGGTTACGAGCAGTACTTC,.,TRBJ2-7,TRBV20-1,few
CASSGRAGIYEQYF,TGTGCCAGCAGTGGACGAGCGGGAATCTACGAGCAGTACTTC,TRBD2,TRBJ2-7,TRBV6-6,.
CASGFGPSTDTQYF,TGTGCCAGCGGTTTTGGACCAAGCACAGATACGCAGTATTTT,.,TRBJ2-3,TRBV12-3/TRBV12-4,once
CAWTFFGTTNEKLFF,TGTGCCTGGACTTTTTTCGGAACAACTAATGAAAAACTGTTTTTT,.,TRBJ1-4,TRBV30,many
CASSPDRANEQFF,TGTGCCAGCTCACCGGACAGGGCCAATGAGCAGTTCTTC,TRBD1,TRBJ2-1,TRBV18,.